This T cell receptor (beta chain) was captured in a study of blood T cell repertoires in COVID-19. Study at large: Samples came from the United States, Italy and Spain, spanning acute and convalescent COVID-19.

The CDR3 is 12 residues long. V was shortened by 11 bases and J by 1 base, with 11 bases between the two germline ends. The germline V gene has CDR1 MDHEN and CDR2 SYDVKM. Clones were read by immunoSEQ multiplex PCR, and TCRdb kept only the in-frame ones, dropping some. The sample carries around 150,000 clones, about 92% recorded once. Only one count was recorded for this clone. The TCR was taken from a man under 40 with COVID-19, enrolled during active disease. The genes are TRBV28 and TRBJ1-1; D may be TRBD1 (5 bases). Sequences were obtained from peripheral blood. CDR3 amino acids: CAAKDTNTEAFF. CDR3 nucleotides: TGTGCCGCTAAGGACACGAACACTGAAGCTTTCTTT.